This T cell receptor beta chain is from a study of early T cells in non-severe SARS-CoV-2 infection. Study in general: Sequencing input comprised bulk RNA from unsorted whole blood; chain pairing was not available.

Per germline, CDR1 SGHAT and CDR2 FQNNGV. V lost 5 bases, J lost 8 bases, and 8 bases stayed unmatched. There are 13 residues in the CDR3. Separate cDNA molecules each had unique molecular identifiers attached to them. TCRdb ran MiXCR on the 5' RACE reads and lists one entry per CDR3 protein. The repertoire holds some 80,000 distinct CDR3 sequences, with roughly 12% as singletons. Sequenced material: whole blood. The gene calls are TRBV11-2 and TRBJ1-2, with TRBD1 identical over 7 bases. The clonotype originates from an adult who was a healthcare worker with PCR-confirmed SARS-CoV-2 infection or an uninfected control (not recorded which). Here the CDR3 DNA reads TGTGCCAGCAGCGCTGGACAGGTATACGGCTACACCTTC. Translation: CASSAGQVYGYTF.